This is a list of T cell receptor beta chains from one sample in a study of blood T cell repertoires in COVID-19. Using immunoSEQ multiplex PCR, the repertoire was profiled, and TCRdb retains in-frame clones only, with some absent. The sample lists about 190,000 clones, 80% to 90% occurring once. Sequencing input: peripheral blood. The receptors here all came from a woman between 65 and 79 years old with active or convalescent COVID-19. Each CDR3 is given with its conserved first and last residue. A D gene is named only where the DNA matches it firmly. Size is stated for part of the rows, as once, few or many counts, or as a class when the clone is expanded.

v_call,j_call,clone_size,d_call,cdr3_aa,cdr3_nt
TRBV9,TRBJ2-1,-,-,CASSVPRDEQFF,TGTGCCAGCAGCGTACCTCGTGATGAGCAGTTCTTC
TRBV9,TRBJ1-5,once,-,CASSVDQGGGNQPQHF,TGTGCCAGCAGCGTAGATCAGGGCGGCGGCAATCAGCCCCAGCATTTT
TRBV5-1,TRBJ2-7,-,-,CASSLINQGNEQYF,TGCGCCAGCAGCCTCATCAATCAGGGAAACGAGCAGTACTTC
TRBV27,TRBJ2-5,-,-,CASSLWAQAEQETQYF,TGTGCCAGCAGTTTATGGGCCCAGGCAGAGCAAGAGACCCAGTACTTC
TRBV19,TRBJ1-4,-,TRBD1,CASKDRGASREKLFF,TGTGCCAGTAAGGACAGGGGCGCAAGTCGTGAAAAACTGTTTTTT
TRBV19,TRBJ2-7,-,TRBD1,CASSIVHGTGYEQYF,TGTGCCAGTAGTATAGTCCACGGGACAGGTTACGAGCAGTACTTC
TRBV5-1,TRBJ2-7,-,-,CASSLVAGEKDEQYF,TGCGCCAGCAGCTTGGTGGCAGGGGAGAAAGACGAGCAGTACTTC
TRBV7-3,TRBJ1-2,once,-,CASSLRPGGGPNYGYTF,TGTGCCAGCAGCTTACGCCCCGGGGGGGGTCCCAACTATGGCTACACCTTC
TRBV6-5,TRBJ2-7,-,-,CASGARGGEQYF,TGTGCCAGCGGGGCTCGGGGAGGCGAGCAGTACTTC
TRBV12-1,TRBJ2-7,-,-,CASSFGLAGDSSYEQYF,TGTGCCAGCAGCTTTGGACTAGCGGGCGATAGCTCCTACGAGCAGTACTTC
TRBV18,TRBJ1-1,-,-,CASSPQSQNTEAFF,TGTGCCAGCTCACCTCAAAGCCAGAACACTGAAGCTTTCTTT
TRBV19,TRBJ2-5,few,-,CASTPQVWDRGQETQYF,TGTGCCAGTACCCCCCAGGTGTGGGATAGGGGGCAAGAGACCCAGTACTTC
TRBV5-1,TRBJ1-2,-,TRBD1,CASSSGGTGLSGYTF,TGCGCCAGCAGCTCGGGTGGGACAGGGTTATCTGGCTACACCTTC
TRBV12-5,TRBJ1-2,-,TRBD1,CASGPAPTGGAHYGYTF,TGTGCTAGTGGTCCGGCCCCTACAGGGGGCGCCCACTATGGCTACACCTTC
TRBV28,TRBJ2-2,-,-,CASSPFPRPRSNTGELFF,TGTGCCAGCAGTCCATTCCCCCGCCCTCGGTCGAACACCGGGGAGCTGTTTTTT
TRBV6-6,TRBJ1-5,-,TRBD1,CASSWTGGDQPQHF,TGTGCCAGCAGCTGGACAGGGGGCGATCAGCCCCAGCATTTT
TRBV9,TRBJ2-2,-,TRBD2,CASSPRGGVGELFF,TGTGCCAGCAGCCCCCGGGGGGGGGTCGGGGAGCTGTTTTTT
TRBV19,TRBJ1-5,-,-,CASSTLPLPPQHF,TGTGCCAGTAGTACACTCCCCCTTCCGCCCCAGCATTTT
TRBV19,TRBJ2-1,-,TRBD2,CATSGLGVNEQFF,TGTGCCACCTCGGGACTAGGGGTAAATGAGCAGTTCTTC
TRBV3-1/TRBV3-2,TRBJ2-7,-,TRBD2,CASSLSSGRAYEQYF,TGTGCCAGCAGCCTGAGTAGCGGGAGGGCCTACGAGCAGTACTTC
TRBV19,TRBJ1-1,-,TRBD1,CASTWTGVQNTEAFF,TGTGCCAGTACTTGGACAGGGGTCCAGAACACTGAAGCTTTCTTT
TRBV7-6,TRBJ2-1,once,TRBD2,CASSPSGTPYNEQFF,TGTGCCAGCAGCCCGAGCGGGACCCCTTACAATGAGCAGTTCTTC
TRBV6-6,TRBJ2-6,-,TRBD1,CASSRTGGTNGANVLTF,TGTGCCAGCAGTCGGACAGGGGGCACTAACGGGGCCAACGTCCTGACTTTC
TRBV7-3,TRBJ2-4,-,TRBD2,CASSLEAHSSGKAGNIQYF,TGTGCCAGCAGCTTAGAAGCCCACTCTAGCGGGAAGGCAGGAAACATTCAGTACTTC
TRBV5-4,TRBJ2-1,-,-,CASSLGLSYNEQFF,TGTGCCAGCAGCTTGGGACTATCATACAATGAGCAGTTCTTC
TRBV12-5,TRBJ2-3,once,-,CASGLLGSGNTQYF,TGTGCTAGTGGTTTGCTCGGGAGTGGCAATACGCAGTATTTT
TRBV19,TRBJ1-2,once,-,CASSIGLNYGYTF,TGTGCCAGTAGTATCGGACTGAACTATGGCTACACCTTC
TRBV10-3,TRBJ1-5,-,TRBD1,CAIRGQGNQPQHF,TGTGCCATCAGGGGACAGGGGAATCAGCCCCAGCATTTT
TRBV6-5,TRBJ2-1,-,-,CASRDYGRYNEQFF,TGTGCCAGCAGAGACTACGGACGGTACAATGAGCAGTTCTTC
TRBV20-1,TRBJ2-6,-,-,CSASLQGRGRSGANVLTF,TGCAGTGCTAGTCTCCAGGGGCGCGGAAGGTCTGGGGCCAACGTCCTGACTTTC
TRBV27,TRBJ2-7,-,-,CASSFPLQYF,TGTGCCAGCAGTTTCCCTTTACAGTACTTC
TRBV19,TRBJ2-3,-,-,CASSPLTSTDTQYF,TGTGCCAGTAGTCCCTTGACTAGCACAGATACGCAGTATTTT
TRBV18,TRBJ2-7,few,TRBD1,CASSPAGGAIRSNEQYF,TGTGCCAGCTCACCGGCAGGGGGCGCAATCCGTTCCAACGAGCAGTACTTC
TRBV19,TRBJ2-5,-,-,CASSSGGTAQEIQYF,TGTGCCAGTAGTTCCGGCGGGACAGCCCAAGAAATCCAGTACTTC
TRBV19,TRBJ2-6,-,TRBD1,CASSGQGIGANVLTF,TGTGCCAGTAGTGGACAGGGGATAGGGGCCAACGTCCTGACTTTC
TRBV2,TRBJ2-1,-,-,CASSGTATNEQFF,TGTGCCAGCAGTGGAACTGCTACGAATGAGCAGTTCTTC
TRBV28,TRBJ2-1,-,TRBD2,CASSLLAGGRSEQFF,TGTGCCAGCAGTTTGCTAGCGGGAGGGCGTAGTGAGCAGTTCTTC
TRBV10-3,TRBJ2-1,-,TRBD2,CATRGQGTSGRLGEQFF,TGTGCCACGAGAGGGCAGGGGACTAGCGGGAGACTAGGGGAGCAGTTCTTC
TRBV7-9,TRBJ1-1,-,-,CASSSPGGGLGTEAFF,TGTGCCAGCAGCTCACCGGGGGGGGGCTTGGGCACTGAAGCTTTCTTT
TRBV2,TRBJ2-1,-,-,CASSEGRAKVDEQFF,TGTGCCAGCAGTGAAGGGAGGGCCAAGGTCGATGAGCAGTTCTTC
TRBV5-1,TRBJ2-3,-,TRBD2,CASTIGGRAIDTQYF,TGCGCCAGCACTATCGGCGGGAGGGCCATAGATACGCAGTATTTT
TRBV5-1,TRBJ2-7,-,TRBD2,CASSIASGGYYEQYF,TGCGCCAGCAGCATAGCTAGCGGGGGTTACTACGAGCAGTACTTC
TRBV3-1/TRBV3-2,TRBJ2-1,-,-,CASSHRSSYNEQFF,TGTGCCAGCAGCCATAGGAGCTCCTACAATGAGCAGTTCTTC
TRBV2,TRBJ2-2,-,-,CASSGSNTGELFF,TGTGCCAGCTCCGGGTCAAACACCGGGGAGCTGTTTTTT
TRBV4-1,TRBJ1-3,-,-,CASSFITGRLGNTIYF,TGCGCCAGCAGCTTTATCACAGGGCGGTTAGGAAACACCATATATTTT
TRBV11-2,TRBJ2-1,-,-,CASSHRRPYNEQFF,TGTGCCAGCAGCCATAGGAGGCCGTACAATGAGCAGTTCTTC
TRBV19,TRBJ2-3,-,TRBD1,CASSLSSGQGVTDTQYF,TGTGCCAGTAGTCTATCCTCGGGACAGGGGGTGACAGATACGCAGTATTTT
TRBV30,TRBJ2-5,-,-,CAWSLGHGGPQETQYF,TGTGCCTGGAGTCTCGGCCACGGGGGGCCTCAAGAGACCCAGTACTTC
TRBV5-4,TRBJ2-1,-,TRBD2,CASSPNSGSSYNEQFF,TGTGCCAGCAGTCCGAATAGCGGGAGCTCCTACAATGAGCAGTTCTTC
TRBV30,TRBJ1-3,-,TRBD1,CAWSVRDSNLNTIYF,TGTGCCTGGAGTGTACGGGACAGTAATCTGAACACCATATATTTT
TRBV4-1,TRBJ2-3,-,TRBD2,CASSQGLATDTQYF,TGCGCCAGCAGCCAGGGACTAGCCACAGATACGCAGTATTTT
TRBV28,TRBJ2-6,-,-,CASRRKLVIYSGANVLTF,TGTGCCAGCAGGAGAAAACTAGTTATATACTCTGGGGCCAACGTCCTGACTTTC